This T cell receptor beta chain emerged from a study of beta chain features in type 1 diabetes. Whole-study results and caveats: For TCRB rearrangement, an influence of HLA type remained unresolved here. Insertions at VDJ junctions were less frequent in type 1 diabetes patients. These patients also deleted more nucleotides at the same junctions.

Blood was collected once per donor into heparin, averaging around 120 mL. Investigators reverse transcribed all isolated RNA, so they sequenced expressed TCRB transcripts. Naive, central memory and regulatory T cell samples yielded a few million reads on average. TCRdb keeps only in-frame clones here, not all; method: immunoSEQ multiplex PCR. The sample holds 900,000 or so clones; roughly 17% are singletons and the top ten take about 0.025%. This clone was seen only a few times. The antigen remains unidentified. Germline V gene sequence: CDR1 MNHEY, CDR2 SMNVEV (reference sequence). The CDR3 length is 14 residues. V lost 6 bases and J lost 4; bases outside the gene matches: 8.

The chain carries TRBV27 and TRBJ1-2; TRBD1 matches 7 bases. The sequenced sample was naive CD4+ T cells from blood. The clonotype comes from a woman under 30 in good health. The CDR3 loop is CASRGVTGTYGYTF. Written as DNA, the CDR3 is TGTGCCAGCAGGGGGGTGACAGGGACCTATGGCTACACCTTC.